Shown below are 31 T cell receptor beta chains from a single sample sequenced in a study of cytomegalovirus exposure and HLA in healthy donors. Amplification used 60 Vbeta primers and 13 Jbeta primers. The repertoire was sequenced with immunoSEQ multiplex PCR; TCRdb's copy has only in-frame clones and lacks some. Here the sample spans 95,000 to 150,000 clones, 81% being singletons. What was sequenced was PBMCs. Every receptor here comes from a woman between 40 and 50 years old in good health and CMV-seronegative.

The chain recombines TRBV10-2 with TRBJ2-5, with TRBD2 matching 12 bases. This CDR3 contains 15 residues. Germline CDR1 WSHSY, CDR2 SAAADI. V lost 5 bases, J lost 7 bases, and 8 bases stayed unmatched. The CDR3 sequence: CASSSTSGRRGTQYF. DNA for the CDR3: TGCGCCAGCAGTTCCACTAGCGGGAGGAGAGGGACCCAGTACTTC.

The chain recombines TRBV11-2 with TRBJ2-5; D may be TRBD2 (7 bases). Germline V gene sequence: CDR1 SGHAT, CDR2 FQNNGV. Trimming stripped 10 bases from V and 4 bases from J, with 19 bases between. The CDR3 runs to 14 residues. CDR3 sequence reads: CATQYGGGGETQYF. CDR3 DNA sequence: TGTGCCACACAATATGGGGGCGGGGGAGAGACCCAGTACTTC.

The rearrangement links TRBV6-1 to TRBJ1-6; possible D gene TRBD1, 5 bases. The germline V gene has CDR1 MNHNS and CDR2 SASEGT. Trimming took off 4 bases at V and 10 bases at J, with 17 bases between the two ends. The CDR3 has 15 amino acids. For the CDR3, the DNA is TGTGCCAGCAGTGCGGGGGATGGGGTGAGCTCACCCCTCCACTTT. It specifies CASSAGDGVSSPLHF.

The CDR3 sequence: CASTESGWGNQPQHF. The DNA for the CDR3 is TGTGCCAGCACCGAGTCAGGGTGGGGCAATCAGCCCCAGCATTTT. The chain combines TRBV28 with TRBJ1-5; weak D call: TRBD1 (5 bases). This CDR3 is 15 amino acids long. CDR1 and CDR2 (germline): MDHEN, SYDVKM. V gave up 7 bases and J gave up 2 bases, with 15 bases separating them.

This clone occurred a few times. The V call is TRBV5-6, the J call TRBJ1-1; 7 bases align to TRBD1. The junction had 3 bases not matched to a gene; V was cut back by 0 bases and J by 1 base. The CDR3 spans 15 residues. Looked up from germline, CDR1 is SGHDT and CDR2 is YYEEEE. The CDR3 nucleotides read TGTGCCAGCAGCTTGGCCTACAGGGGGAACACTGAAGCTTTCTTT. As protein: CASSLAYRGNTEAFF.

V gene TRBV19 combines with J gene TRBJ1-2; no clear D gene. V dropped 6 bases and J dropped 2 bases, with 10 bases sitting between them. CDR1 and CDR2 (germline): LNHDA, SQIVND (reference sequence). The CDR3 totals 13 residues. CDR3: CASRPTKNYGYTF. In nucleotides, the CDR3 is TGTGCCAGTAGACCTACCAAGAACTATGGCTACACCTTC.

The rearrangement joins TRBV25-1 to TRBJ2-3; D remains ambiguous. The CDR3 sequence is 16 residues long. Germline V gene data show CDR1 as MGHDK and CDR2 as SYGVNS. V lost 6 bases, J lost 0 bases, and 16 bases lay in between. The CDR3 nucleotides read TGTGCCAGCAGCCTACTTCAAGCTTCTAGCACAGATACGCAGTATTTT. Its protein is CASSLLQASSTDTQYF.

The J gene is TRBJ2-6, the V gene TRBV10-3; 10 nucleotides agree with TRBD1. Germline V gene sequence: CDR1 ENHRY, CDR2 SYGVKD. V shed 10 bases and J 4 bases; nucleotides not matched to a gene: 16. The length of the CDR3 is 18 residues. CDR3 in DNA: TGTGCCACCACTGGACAGGGGGGTTTTTTAGCGGGGGCCAACGTCCTGACTTTC. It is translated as CATTGQGGFLAGANVLTF.

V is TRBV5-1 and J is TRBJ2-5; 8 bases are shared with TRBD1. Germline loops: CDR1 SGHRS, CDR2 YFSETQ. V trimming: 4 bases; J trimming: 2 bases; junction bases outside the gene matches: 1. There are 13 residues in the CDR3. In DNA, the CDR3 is TGCGCCAGCAGCGGACAGGGACAAGAGACCCAGTACTTC. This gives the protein CASSGQGQETQYF.

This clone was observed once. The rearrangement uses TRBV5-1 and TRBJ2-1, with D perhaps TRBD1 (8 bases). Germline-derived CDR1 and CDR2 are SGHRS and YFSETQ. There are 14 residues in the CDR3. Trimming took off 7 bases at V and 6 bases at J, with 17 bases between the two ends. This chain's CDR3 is CASRGGQAPNEQFF. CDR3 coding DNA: TGCGCCAGCCGCGGGGGACAGGCGCCCAATGAGCAGTTCTTC.

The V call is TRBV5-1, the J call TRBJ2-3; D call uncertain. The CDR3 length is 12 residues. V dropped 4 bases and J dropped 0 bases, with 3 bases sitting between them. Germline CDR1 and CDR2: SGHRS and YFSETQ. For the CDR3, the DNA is TGCGCCAGCAGCCCTAGCACAGATACGCAGTATTTT. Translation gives CASSPSTDTQYF.

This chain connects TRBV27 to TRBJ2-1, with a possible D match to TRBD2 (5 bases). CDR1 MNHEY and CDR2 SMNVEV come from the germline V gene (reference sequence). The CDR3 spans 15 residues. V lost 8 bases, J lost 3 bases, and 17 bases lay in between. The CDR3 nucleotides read TGTGCCAGCGGACCTGGAACGAGGGTCTACAATGAGCAGTTCTTC. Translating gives CASGPGTRVYNEQFF.

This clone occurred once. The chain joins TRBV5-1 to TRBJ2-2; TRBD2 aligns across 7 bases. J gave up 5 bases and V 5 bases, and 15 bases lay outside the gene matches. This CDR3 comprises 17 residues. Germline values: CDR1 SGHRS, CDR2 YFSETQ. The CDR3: CASRPNPGGGGTGELFF. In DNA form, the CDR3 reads TGCGCCAGCAGACCCAACCCGGGCGGGGGAGGTACCGGGGAGCTGTTTTTT. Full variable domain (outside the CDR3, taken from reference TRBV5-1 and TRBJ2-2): KAGVTQTPRYLIKTRGQQVTLSCSPISGHRSVSWYQQTPGQGLQFLFEYFSETQRNKGNFPGRFSGRQFSNSRSEMNVSTLELGDSALYLCASRPNPGGGGTGELFFGEGSRLTVL.

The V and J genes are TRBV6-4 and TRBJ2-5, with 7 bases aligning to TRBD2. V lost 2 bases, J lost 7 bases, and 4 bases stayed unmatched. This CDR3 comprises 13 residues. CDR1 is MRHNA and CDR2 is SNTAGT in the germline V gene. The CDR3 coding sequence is TGTGCCAGCAGTGACCCCGCGGGGGTGACCCAGTACTTC. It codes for CASSDPAGVTQYF.

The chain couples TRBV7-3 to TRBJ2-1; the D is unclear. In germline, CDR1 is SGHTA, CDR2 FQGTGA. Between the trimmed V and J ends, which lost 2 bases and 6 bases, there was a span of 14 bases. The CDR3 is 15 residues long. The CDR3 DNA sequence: TGTGCCAGCAGCTTAGCCGGCAGCGAGAGCAATGAGCAGTTCTTC. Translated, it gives CASSLAGSESNEQFF.

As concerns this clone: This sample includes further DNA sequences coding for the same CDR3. CDR3 coding DNA: TGTGCCAGCAGTGACAGCGGGGGGGCCAATGAGCAGTTCTTC. Amino acid sequence: CASSDSGGANEQFF. This chain links TRBV6-4 with TRBJ2-1; 10 bases line up with TRBD2. The V and J ends lost 2 bases and 6 bases, in that order; junction bases with no gene match: 1. The CDR3 consists of 14 residues. Looked up from germline, CDR1 is MRHNA and CDR2 is SNTAGT.

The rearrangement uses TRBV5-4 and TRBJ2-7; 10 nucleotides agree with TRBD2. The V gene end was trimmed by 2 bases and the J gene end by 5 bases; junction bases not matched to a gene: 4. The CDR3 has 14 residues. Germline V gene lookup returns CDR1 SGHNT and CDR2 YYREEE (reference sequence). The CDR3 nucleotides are TGTGCCAGCAGCTTAGCGGGGGGGTGGGACGAGCAGTACTTC. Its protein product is CASSLAGGWDEQYF.

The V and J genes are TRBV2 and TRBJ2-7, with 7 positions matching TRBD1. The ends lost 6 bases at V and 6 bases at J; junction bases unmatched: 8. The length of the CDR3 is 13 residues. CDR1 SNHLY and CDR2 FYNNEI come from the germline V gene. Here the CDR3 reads CASRPDGDSEQYF. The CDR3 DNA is TGTGCCAGCAGGCCCGATGGGGACAGCGAGCAGTACTTC.

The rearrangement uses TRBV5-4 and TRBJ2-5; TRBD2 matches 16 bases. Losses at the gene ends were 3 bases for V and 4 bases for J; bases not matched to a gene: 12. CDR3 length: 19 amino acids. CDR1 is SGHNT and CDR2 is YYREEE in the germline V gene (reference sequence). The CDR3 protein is CASSYQGTSGGAFGETQYF. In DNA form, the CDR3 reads TGTGCCAGCAGCTACCAAGGGACTAGCGGGGGGGCGTTTGGAGAGACCCAGTACTTC.

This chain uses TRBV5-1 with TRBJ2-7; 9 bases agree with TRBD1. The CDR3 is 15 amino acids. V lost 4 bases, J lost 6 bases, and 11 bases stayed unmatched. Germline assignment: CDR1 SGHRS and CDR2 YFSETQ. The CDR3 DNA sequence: TGCGCCAGCAGCCTTTACGGACAGGGGCGAGGCGAGCAGTACTTC. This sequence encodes CASSLYGQGRGEQYF.

The CDR3 DNA follows: TGTGCCAGTAGTATAGCCCAGGGGGCGGCAGATACGCAGTATTTT. Its translation is CASSIAQGAADTQYF. V and J are TRBV19 and TRBJ2-3, with 8 bases fitting TRBD1. After removal of 1 base from V and 4 bases from J, the junction contained 4 bases not matched to a gene. The germline V gene encodes CDR1 LNHDA and CDR2 SQIVND (reference sequence). The length of the CDR3 is 15 residues.

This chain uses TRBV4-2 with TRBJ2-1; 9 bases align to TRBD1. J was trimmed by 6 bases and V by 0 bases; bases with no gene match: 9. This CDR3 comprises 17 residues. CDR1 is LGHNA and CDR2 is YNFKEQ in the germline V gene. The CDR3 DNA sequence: TGTGCCAGCAGCCAAGATCAGGCACAGGGGGCGCCCAATGAGCAGTTCTTC. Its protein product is CASSQDQAQGAPNEQFF.

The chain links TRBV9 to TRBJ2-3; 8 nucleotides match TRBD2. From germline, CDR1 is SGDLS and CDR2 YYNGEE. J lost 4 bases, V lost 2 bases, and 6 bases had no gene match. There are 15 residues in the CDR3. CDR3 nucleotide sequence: TGTGCCAGCAGCGTCGGGAGGGGCTCCGCAGATACGCAGTATTTT. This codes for CASSVGRGSADTQYF. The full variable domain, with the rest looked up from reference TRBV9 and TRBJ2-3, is DSGVTQTPKHLITATGQRVTLRCSPRSGDLSVYWYQQSLDQGLQFLIQYYNGEERAKGNILERFSAQQFPDLHSELNLSSLELGDSALYFCASSVGRGSADTQYFGPGTRLTVL.

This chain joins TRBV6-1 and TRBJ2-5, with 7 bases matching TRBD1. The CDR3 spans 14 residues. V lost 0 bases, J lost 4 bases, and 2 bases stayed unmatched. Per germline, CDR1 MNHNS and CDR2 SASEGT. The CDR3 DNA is TGTGCCAGCAGTGAAGCGGCAGGGGGAGAGACCCAGTACTTC. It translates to CASSEAAGGETQYF.

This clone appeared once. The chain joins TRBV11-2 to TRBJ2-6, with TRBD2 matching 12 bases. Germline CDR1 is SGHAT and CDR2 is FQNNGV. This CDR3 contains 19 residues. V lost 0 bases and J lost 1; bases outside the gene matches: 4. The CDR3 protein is CASSLEASGGVSGANVLTF. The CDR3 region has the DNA TGTGCCAGCAGCTTAGAGGCTAGCGGGGGGGTATCTGGGGCCAACGTCCTGACTTTC.

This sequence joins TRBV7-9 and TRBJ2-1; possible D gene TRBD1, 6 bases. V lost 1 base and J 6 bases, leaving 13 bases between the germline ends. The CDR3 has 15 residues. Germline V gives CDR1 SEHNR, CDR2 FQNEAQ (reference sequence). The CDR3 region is CASSLVQGKGNEQFF. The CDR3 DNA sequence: TGTGCCAGCAGCTTAGTACAGGGAAAAGGCAATGAGCAGTTCTTC.

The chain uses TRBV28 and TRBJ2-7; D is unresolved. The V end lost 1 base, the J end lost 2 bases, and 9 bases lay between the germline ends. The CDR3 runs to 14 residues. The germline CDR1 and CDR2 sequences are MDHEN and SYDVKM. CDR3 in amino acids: CASSLFYKTYEQYF. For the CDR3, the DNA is TGTGCCAGCAGTTTATTTTACAAAACCTACGAGCAGTACTTC. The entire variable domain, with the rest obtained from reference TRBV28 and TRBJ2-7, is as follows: DVKVTQSSRYLVKRTGEKVFLECVQDMDHENMFWYRQDPGLGLRLIYFSYDVKMKEKGDIPEGYSVSREKKERFSLILESASTNQTSMYLCASSLFYKTYEQYFGPGTRLTVT.

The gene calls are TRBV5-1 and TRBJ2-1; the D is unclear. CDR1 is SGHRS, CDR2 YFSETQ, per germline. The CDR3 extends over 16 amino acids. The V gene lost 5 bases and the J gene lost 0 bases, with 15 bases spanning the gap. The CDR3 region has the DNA TGCGCCAGCAGGCTGGCACGTGATCACTCCTACAATGAGCAGTTCTTC. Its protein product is CASRLARDHSYNEQFF.

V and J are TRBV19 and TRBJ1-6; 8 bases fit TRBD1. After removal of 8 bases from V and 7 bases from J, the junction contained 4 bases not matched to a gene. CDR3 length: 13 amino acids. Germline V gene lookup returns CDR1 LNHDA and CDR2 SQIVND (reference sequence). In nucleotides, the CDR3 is TGTGCCAGTCGGACAGGGCAGAATTCACCCCTCCACTTT. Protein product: CASRTGQNSPLHF.

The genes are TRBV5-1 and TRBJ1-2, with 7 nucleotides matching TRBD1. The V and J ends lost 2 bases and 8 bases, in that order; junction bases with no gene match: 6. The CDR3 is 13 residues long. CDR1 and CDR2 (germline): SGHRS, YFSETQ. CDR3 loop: CASSLGGGGGYTF. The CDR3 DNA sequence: TGCGCCAGCAGCTTAGGAGGGGGCGGAGGCTACACCTTC. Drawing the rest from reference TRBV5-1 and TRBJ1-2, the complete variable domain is KAGVTQTPRYLIKTRGQQVTLSCSPISGHRSVSWYQQTPGQGLQFLFEYFSETQRNKGNFPGRFSGRQFSNSRSEMNVSTLELGDSALYLCASSLGGGGGYTFGSGTRLTVV.

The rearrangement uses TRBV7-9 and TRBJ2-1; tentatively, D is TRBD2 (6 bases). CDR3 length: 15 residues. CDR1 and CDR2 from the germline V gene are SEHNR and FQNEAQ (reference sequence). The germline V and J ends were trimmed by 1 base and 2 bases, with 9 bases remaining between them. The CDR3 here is CASSLVGGAYNEQFF. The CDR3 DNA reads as TGTGCCAGCAGCTTAGTGGGCGGGGCCTACAATGAGCAGTTCTTC.